The clone carrying this TCR beta chain was detected a few times. Its specificity is unknown. Making the TCR beta libraries involved quantitative 5'-RACE with molecular barcodes. TCRdb passed the 5' RACE reads through MiXCR, listing each CDR3 protein once. The sample consists of roughly 130,000 distinct CDR3 sequences, 6.5% to 9% of them appearing once. The sample comes from a study of CD8 T cells in ankylosing spondylitis. Study conclusions and caveats: Those disease-linked clones were CD8+; they were also relatively rare in peripheral blood. Seemingly characteristic of ankylosing spondylitis blood was a TCR beta motif consisting of fewer than 10 highly homologous variants. Reported data indicate significant enrichment of disease-linked clones within matched ankylosing spondylitis synovial fluid.

V was cut by 4 bases and J by 0 bases, with 9 bases left in between. The V gene's germline CDR1 is WSHSY and CDR2 SAAADI. The CDR3 runs to 14 residues. This clonotype was sampled from a male donor with ankylosing spondylitis or in good health (not recorded which). This sequence joins TRBV10-2 and TRBJ1-2, with D perhaps TRBD1 (5 bases). The sequencing sample was made of blood, either unsorted or a sorted T cell fraction (not recorded which). The CDR3 nucleotides are TGCGCCAGCAGTGCCCGGGACCCTAACTATGGCTACACCTTC. Protein sequence: CASSARDPNYGYTF.